Listed below are T cell receptor beta chains from one sample, sequenced in a study of beta chain features in type 1 diabetes. This table comes from immunoSEQ multiplex PCR, and its TCRdb copy is limited to in-frame clones, with some not included. Of 250,000 to 300,000 clones listed, approximately 24% are singletons. Sequences were obtained from naive CD4+ T cells from blood. These receptors were collected from a woman in her twenties or thirties with type 1 diabetes. Both conserved end residues are part of each CDR3.

V gene	CDR3 protein
TRBV30	CAWSHRQGGSDSNQPQHF
TRBV5-1	CASSPEIEPQETQYF
TRBV28	CASSPSYSNQPQHF
TRBV29-1	CSVGDSGRIYNEQFF
TRBV5-4	CASSLRQGADTQYF
TRBV19	CASMGGLAPQETQYF
TRBV7-2	CASSFLGGITDTQYF
TRBV6-5	CASSYRTGGIGYTF
TRBV7-9	CASSSGIHHSGANVLTF
TRBV5-1	CASSLVAGGPGEQFF
TRBV5-1	CASSLTTGSRQPQHF
TRBV6-6	CASSYLAAAYNQPQHF
TRBV6-1	CATTRQGAGYGYTF
TRBV19	CASTRDREYGYTF
TRBV4-1	CASSQEGRTGLGGYTF
TRBV6-5	CASSSLAGGLNEQFF
TRBV28	CASSFKSSGANVLTF
TRBV7-8	CASSPRLALEFDEQFF
TRBV4-1	CASSGVGETNEKLFF
TRBV30	CAWSRGGGNQPQHF
TRBV7-7	CASSRDGEGTQYF
TRBV5-1	CASRENTGENEQFF
TRBV27	CASSLRSGYGYTF
TRBV19	CASQGSYEQYF
TRBV5-6	CASSLGTTMYNEQFF
TRBV29-1	CSARTGAEAFF
TRBV9	CASSVEQAATNEKLFF
TRBV11-2	CASSLVAVDGELFF
TRBV6-4	CASSYQLAQEQFF
TRBV9	CASSVVTDGYTF
TRBV30	CAWSAVGWRTNEKLFF
TRBV29-1	CSVDGESYEQYF
TRBV29-1	CSVEGRSRPEQYF
TRBV11-2	CASGLAESTDTQYF
TRBV19	CASSAASANSYEQYF
TRBV28	CASSLAGGAGNEQFF
TRBV5-1	CASSLTPTGGYTF
TRBV7-9	CASSSLIYNEQFF
TRBV7-8	CASSFSAREAYNEQFF
TRBV5-6	CASSIPGTGLETQYF
TRBV5-4	CASSSRQGPDTQYF
TRBV27	CASRLTTSLSYEQYF
TRBV11-2	CASSLSAETQYF
TRBV6-5	CASSYRGRGEQFF
TRBV5-4	CASSLGGLNTEAFF
TRBV7-8	CASSLAGGPYEQYF